This is a list of T cell receptor beta chains from one sample in a study of blood T cell repertoires in COVID-19. Sequencing used immunoSEQ multiplex PCR; TCRdb keeps in-frame clones, though not all of them. The sample has just over 350,000 clones; 87% are singletons. Sequencing used PBMCs or T cells enriched from blood (not recorded which). These receptors came from a woman aged 25 to 45 who had recovered from COVID-19. The CDR3 runs from the conserved cysteine through the conserved F or W. D genes are given only for firm matches. For some rows the clone size is stated as once, few or many, or as a class when expanded; others skip it.

J gene,CDR3 length,V gene,D gene,clone size,CDR3 DNA,CDR3 protein
TRBJ1-2,12,TRBV2,.,.,TGTGCCAGGAGGAGCACCAACTATGGCTACACCTTC,CARRSTNYGYTF
TRBJ1-5,15,TRBV13,TRBD1,once,TGTGCCAGCAGCTCAACGGGACAGCCGAATCAGCCCCAGCATTTT,CASSSTGQPNQPQHF
TRBJ1-1,14,TRBV5-1,.,.,TGCGCCAGCAGCTTGGGGGAGATGAACACTGAAGCTTTCTTT,CASSLGEMNTEAFF
TRBJ1-2,15,TRBV11-2,TRBD1,.,TGTGCCAGCAGCTTTTCCCAGGACAGGGGTCCAGGCTACACCTTC,CASSFSQDRGPGYTF
TRBJ1-6,14,TRBV6-5,.,.,TGTGCCAGCGGATTGGGTCAGGGTAATTCACCCCTCCACTTT,CASGLGQGNSPLHF
TRBJ2-3,13,TRBV27,.,.,TGTGCCAGCAGTTCGGGTGGGACAGATACGCAGTATTTT,CASSSGGTDTQYF
TRBJ1-2,12,TRBV19,.,.,TGTGCCAGTAGTATAGCCAGCTATGGCTACACCTTC,CASSIASYGYTF
TRBJ1-3,14,TRBV5-1,.,.,TGCGCCAGCAGCTTGGACAGGAATGGAAACACCATATATTTT,CASSLDRNGNTIYF
TRBJ2-3,15,TRBV28,TRBD2,.,TGTGCCAGCAGCTTAGCGGGAGAGGGCACAGATACGCAGTATTTT,CASSLAGEGTDTQYF
TRBJ2-1,14,TRBV5-1,TRBD2,.,TGCGCCAGCAGGAGCGGGGAGATCTACAATGAGCAGTTCTTC,CASRSGEIYNEQFF
TRBJ2-1,17,TRBV4-1,TRBD1,once,TGCGCCAGCAGTCTAGGACGGACAGGGGAATTTTACAATGAGCAGTTCTTC,CASSLGRTGEFYNEQFF
TRBJ1-1,15,TRBV6-5,TRBD1,.,TGTGCCAGCAGCCAAGGACAGGGGGCGGTCACTGAAGCTTTCTTT,CASSQGQGAVTEAFF
TRBJ2-3,11,TRBV28,.,.,TGTGCCAGCACAGGGACAGATACGCAGTATTTT,CASTGTDTQYF
TRBJ2-6,13,TRBV5-8,.,.,TGTGCCAGCAACCGGGAAAGGGCCAACGTCCTGACTTTC,CASNRERANVLTF